The TCR beta chain described here comes from a study of blood T cell repertoires in COVID-19 (dated by TCRdb to 2018 to 2020). Study-wide context: Samples covering the acute and convalescent phases of COVID-19 were provided by collaborators in the United States, Italy and Spain. The material from the prospective study consisted of cDNA or gDNA derived from T cells, B-cell-depleted T cells, or PBMCs. HLA class I and class II types, where available, came from metadata supplied by the sample provider rather than from assay-based typing. The repertoires were made available in a free public database intended to serve as a resource for research on the immune response to SARS-CoV-2. Deeply sampled blood TCRbeta repertoires from subjects exposed to, actively infected with, or recovered from COVID-19 were included in the dataset. The samples were drawn from two sources: the first 160 participants of the ongoing ImmuneRACE study, and approximately 1,300 subjects contributed by 6 global collaborators. Nearly every sample came with metadata listing a de-identified subject ID, COVID-19 status, age in years and sex.

Study-level results and caveats: The quantity of clinical and demographic metadata differed by source and by participant and was supplied without curation.

The immunoSEQ Assay, a bias-controlled multiplex PCR, was used to amplify TCRbeta CDR3 regions from genomic DNA. On the authors' methods: Nucleated cell counts per sample were estimated from amplification of reference gene primers within the assay. To quantify the absolute abundance of each unique TCRbeta CDR3 rearrangement, sequence reads were collapsed and filtered. For each sample, productive Simpson clonality was calculated as the square root of Simpson's diversity index over productive rearrangements. As stored in TCRdb, this immuneACCESS dataset retains in-frame rearrangements with V and J assigned. A fraction of the clones does not appear; measured against another copy, unresolved V genes explain less than half of the discrepancy, and the remainder lacks a known reason. V and J calls and clone size are copied from that table; D and trimming were computed from the DNA. The sample table shows roughly 200,000 clones, and around 83% are seen once. The ten largest clones add up to 10% of the sample.

One collaborating source in Seattle enrolled patients while the patients were actively infected and followed the patients over time throughout the course of disease. Each collaborating institution followed its own protocols to collect whole blood in K2EDTA tubes. For TCRbeta analysis, collaborator samples were shipped as frozen whole blood, as isolated PBMCs, or as DNA extracted from either sample type. Comments on this clone: This clone's antigen is unknown. Base qualities are not provided; no much larger clone lies one nucleotide away.

The germline V gene provides CDR1 MGHRA and CDR2 YSYEKL. Cut back by 4 bases and 7 bases, the V and J ends lie 25 bases apart. From the cysteine up to the phenylalanine, the CDR3 has a length of 18 residues. Kept here is only the CDR3 DNA, which spans 54 bases and is read in frame from base 1. What was sequenced was peripheral blood. This TCR came from a woman aged 45-60 years with COVID-19, enrolled during active disease. The sequence is built from TRBV4-1 and TRBJ1-4; perhaps TRBD1 is the D gene, with 6 bases matching. The CDR3 here reads CASSPLVRGGGFSEKLFF. The DNA sequence follows: TGCGCCAGCAGCCCCCTGGTGCGGGGAGGGGGTTTTAGTGAAAAACTGTTTTTT.